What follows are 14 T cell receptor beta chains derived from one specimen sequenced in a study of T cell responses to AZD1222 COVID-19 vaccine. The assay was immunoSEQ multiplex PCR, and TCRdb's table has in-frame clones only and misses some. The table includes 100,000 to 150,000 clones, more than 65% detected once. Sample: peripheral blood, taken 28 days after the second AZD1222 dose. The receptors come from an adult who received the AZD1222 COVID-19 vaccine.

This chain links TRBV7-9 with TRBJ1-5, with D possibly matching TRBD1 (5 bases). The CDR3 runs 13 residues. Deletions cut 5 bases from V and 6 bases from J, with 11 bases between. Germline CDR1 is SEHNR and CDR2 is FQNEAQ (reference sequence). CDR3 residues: CASSLGGSQPQHF. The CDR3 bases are TGTGCCAGCAGCCTTGGGGGGAGTCAGCCCCAGCATTTT.

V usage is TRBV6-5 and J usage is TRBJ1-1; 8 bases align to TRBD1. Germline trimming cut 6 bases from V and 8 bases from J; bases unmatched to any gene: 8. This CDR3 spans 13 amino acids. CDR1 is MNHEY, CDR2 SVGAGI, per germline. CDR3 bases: TGTGCCAGCAGGGACAGGGAGAGGGGGGAAGCTTTCTTT. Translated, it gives CASRDRERGEAFF.

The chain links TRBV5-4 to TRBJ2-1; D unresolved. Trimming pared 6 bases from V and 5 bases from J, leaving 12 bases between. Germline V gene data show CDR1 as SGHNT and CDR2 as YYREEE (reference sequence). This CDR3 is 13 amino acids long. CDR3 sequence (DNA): TGTGCCAGCACGGAAGGGCAGGACAATGAGCAGTTCTTC. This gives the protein CASTEGQDNEQFF.

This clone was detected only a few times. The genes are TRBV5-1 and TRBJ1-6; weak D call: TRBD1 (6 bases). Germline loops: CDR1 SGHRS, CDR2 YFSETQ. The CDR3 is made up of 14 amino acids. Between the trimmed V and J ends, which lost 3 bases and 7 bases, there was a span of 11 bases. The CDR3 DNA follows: TGCGCCAGCAGCTACGGACAGCACAATTCACCCCTCCACTTT. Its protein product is CASSYGQHNSPLHF.

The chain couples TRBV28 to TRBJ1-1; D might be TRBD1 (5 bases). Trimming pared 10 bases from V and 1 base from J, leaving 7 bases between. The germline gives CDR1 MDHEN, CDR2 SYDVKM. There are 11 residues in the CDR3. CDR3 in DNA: TGTGCCATTACAGGGAACACTGAAGCTTTCTTT. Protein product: CAITGNTEAFF.

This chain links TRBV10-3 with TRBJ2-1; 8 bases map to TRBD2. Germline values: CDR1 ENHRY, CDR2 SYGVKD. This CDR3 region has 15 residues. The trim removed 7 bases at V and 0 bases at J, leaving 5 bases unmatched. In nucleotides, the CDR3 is TGTGCCATCACGCCCGCGGGGGGCTCCTACAATGAGCAGTTCTTC. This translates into CAITPAGGSYNEQFF.

The CDR3 here is CASSLHSGAGYTF. CDR3 coding DNA: TGTGCCAGCAGTTTACACTCCGGGGCAGGCTACACCTTC. The rearrangement joins TRBV28 to TRBJ1-2, with a possible D match to TRBD1 (5 bases). Germline V gene lookup returns CDR1 MDHEN and CDR2 SYDVKM. The CDR3 totals 13 residues. V was clipped by 2 bases and J by 8 bases, with 12 bases between them.

The CDR3 sequence is CASSAGLALTGTKNIQYF. In nucleotides, the CDR3 is TGTGCCAGCAGTGCTGGACTAGCGCTCACCGGGACCAAAAACATTCAGTACTTC. The rearrangement links TRBV2 to TRBJ2-4; 9 bases are a match to TRBD2. Per the germline V gene, CDR1 is SNHLY and CDR2 is FYNNEI. Germline trimming cut 4 bases from V and 2 bases from J; bases unmatched to any gene: 12. The length of the CDR3 is 18 residues.

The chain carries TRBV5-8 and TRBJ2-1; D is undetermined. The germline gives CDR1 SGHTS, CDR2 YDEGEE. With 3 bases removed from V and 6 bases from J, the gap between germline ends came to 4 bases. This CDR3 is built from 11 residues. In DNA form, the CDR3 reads TGTGCCAGCAGCTCCCCCAATGAGCAGTTCTTC. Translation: CASSSPNEQFF.

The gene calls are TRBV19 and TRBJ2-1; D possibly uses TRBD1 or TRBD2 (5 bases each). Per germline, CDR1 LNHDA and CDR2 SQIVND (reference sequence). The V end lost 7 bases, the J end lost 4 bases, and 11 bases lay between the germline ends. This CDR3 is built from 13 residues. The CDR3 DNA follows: TGTGCCAGTAAGGGACCCGTATACAATGAGCAGTTCTTC. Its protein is CASKGPVYNEQFF.

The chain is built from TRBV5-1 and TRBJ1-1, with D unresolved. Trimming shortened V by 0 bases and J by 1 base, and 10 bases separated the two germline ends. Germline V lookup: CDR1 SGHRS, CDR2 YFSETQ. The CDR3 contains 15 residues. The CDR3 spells CASSLAAGWNTEAFF. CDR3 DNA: TGCGCCAGCAGCTTGGCCGCGGGTTGGAACACTGAAGCTTTCTTT.

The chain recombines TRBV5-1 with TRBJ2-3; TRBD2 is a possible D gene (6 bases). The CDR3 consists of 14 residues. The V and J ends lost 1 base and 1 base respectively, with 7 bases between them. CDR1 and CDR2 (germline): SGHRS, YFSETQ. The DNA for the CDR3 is TGCGCCAGCAGCTTGATAGCGGGCACAGATACGCAGTATTTT. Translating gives CASSLIAGTDTQYF.

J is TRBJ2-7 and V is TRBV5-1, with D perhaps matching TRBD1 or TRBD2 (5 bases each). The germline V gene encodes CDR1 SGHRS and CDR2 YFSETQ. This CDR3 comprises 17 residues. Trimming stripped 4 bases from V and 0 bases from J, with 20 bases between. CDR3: CASSPGFIVGRSYEQYF. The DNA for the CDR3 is TGCGCCAGCAGCCCCGGCTTCATTGTGGGACGCTCCTACGAGCAGTACTTC.

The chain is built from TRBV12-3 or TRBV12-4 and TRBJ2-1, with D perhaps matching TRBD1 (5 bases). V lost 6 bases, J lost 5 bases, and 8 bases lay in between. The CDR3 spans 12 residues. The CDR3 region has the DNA TGTGCCAGCAGCCAGACAGACAATGAGCAGTTCTTC. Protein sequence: CASSQTDNEQFF.